This TCR beta chain was obtained from a study of T cells in Graves' hyperthyroidism and ophthalmopathy. Study findings and constraints: Most clonotypes expanded in the thyroid (above 0.001) were also present in blood.

Amplified regions were TCR beta CDR3 sequences from RNA transcripts. Researchers ran a first-round RT-PCR on the TCR CDR3 using the HTBI primer set. TCRdb independently ran MiXCR on the multiplex PCR reads; one entry per CDR3 protein. The sample shows a few hundred thousand distinct CDR3 sequences, around 15% of them seen only once. Germline assignment: CDR1 SGDLS and CDR2 YYNGEE. Trimming removed 1 base from V and 3 bases from J; junction bases left unmatched: 8. The CDR3 extends over 17 amino acids. This clonotype was observed a few times. Antigen: not known. Hyperthyroidism of Graves' type that showed no ophthalmopathy progression within 18 months was stable. PBMCs were collected from a roughly 10 ml volume of fresh peripheral blood.

The sequenced sample consisted of blood. The sequence came from a woman in her 40s with Graves' hyperthyroidism. The chain links TRBV9 to TRBJ2-2, with TRBD1 identical over 8 bases. The CDR3: CASSVPRGTGDTGELFF. The CDR3 bases are TGTGCCAGCAGCGTACCTAGGGGGACAGGCGACACCGGGGAGCTGTTTTTT.